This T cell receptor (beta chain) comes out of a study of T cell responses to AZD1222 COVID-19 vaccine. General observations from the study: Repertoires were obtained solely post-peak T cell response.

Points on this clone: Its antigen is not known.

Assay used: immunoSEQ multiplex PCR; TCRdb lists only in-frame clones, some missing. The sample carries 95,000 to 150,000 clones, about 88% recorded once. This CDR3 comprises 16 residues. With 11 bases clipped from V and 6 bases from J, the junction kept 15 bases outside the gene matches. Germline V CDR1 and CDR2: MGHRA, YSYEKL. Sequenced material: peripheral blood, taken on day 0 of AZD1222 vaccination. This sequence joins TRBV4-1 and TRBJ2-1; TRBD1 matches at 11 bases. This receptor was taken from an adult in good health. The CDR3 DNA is TGCGCCTCCAGGGGGATCGCGGGACAGGGGGGCAATGAGCAGTTCTTC. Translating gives CASRGIAGQGGNEQFF.